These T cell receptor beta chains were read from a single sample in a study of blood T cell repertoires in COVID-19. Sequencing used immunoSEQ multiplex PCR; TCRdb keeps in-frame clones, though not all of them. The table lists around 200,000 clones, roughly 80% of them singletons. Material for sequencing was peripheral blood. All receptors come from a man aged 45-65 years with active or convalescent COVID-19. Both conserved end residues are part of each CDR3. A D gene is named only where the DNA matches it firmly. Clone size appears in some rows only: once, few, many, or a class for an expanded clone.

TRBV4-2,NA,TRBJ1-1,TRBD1,TGTGCCAGCAGCCCAGGGACAGCAAACACTGAAGCTTTCTTT,CASSPGTANTEAFF
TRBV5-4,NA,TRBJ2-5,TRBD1,TGTGCCAGCACCAACGGACAGGGCAGAGAGACCCAGTACTTC,CASTNGQGRETQYF
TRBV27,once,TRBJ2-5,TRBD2,TGTGCCAGCCTGGGACTAGCGGGGGGCGGGACCCAGTACTTC,CASLGLAGGGTQYF
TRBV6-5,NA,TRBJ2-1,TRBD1,TGTGCCAGCAGTCGGGCGGGACAGGGTTTAAATGAGCAGTTCTTC,CASSRAGQGLNEQFF
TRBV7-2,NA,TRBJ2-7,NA,TGTGCCAGCAGCTACGGACAGACATACGAGCAGTACTTC,CASSYGQTYEQYF
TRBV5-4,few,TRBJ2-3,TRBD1,TGTGCCAGCAGCTTGGACAGGGGGCTGACAGATACGCAGTATTTT,CASSLDRGLTDTQYF
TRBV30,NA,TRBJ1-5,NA,TGTGCCTGGCGGGGGGACTCGATAGGGAATCAGCCCCAGCATTTT,CAWRGDSIGNQPQHF
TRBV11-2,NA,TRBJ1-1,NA,TGTGCCAGCAGCTTGAACCAGGGGAACACTGAAGCTTTCTTT,CASSLNQGNTEAFF
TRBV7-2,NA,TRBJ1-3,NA,TGTGCCAGCAGCTTAGCGGGGGCAGCGAGTGGAAACACCATATATTTT,CASSLAGAASGNTIYF
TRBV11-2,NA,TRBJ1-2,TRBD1,TGTGCCAGCACCCCGTCGGGACAGTTTTCTCTCTATGGCTACACCTTC,CASTPSGQFSLYGYTF
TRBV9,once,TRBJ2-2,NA,TGTGCCAGCAGCGCAAGCTCGCCAGTGCCCTTGAGGACCGGGGAGCTGTTTTTT,CASSASSPVPLRTGELFF
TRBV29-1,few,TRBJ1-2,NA,TGCAGCGTTGAAGAAGGAGGGTACGAAGGCTACACCTTC,CSVEEGGYEGYTF
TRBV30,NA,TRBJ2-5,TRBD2,TGTGCCTGGAGTGTTCGGGGGGTTAAAGAGACCCAGTACTTC,CAWSVRGVKETQYF
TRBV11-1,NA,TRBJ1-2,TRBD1,TGTGCCAGCAGCCGACTACGGACAGGGGGCTACACCTTC,CASSRLRTGGYTF
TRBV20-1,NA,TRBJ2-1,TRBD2,TGCAGTGCTAGTGGGAAAGGTGGGCGGGGGGGCCTCAATGAGCAGTTCTTC,CSASGKGGRGGLNEQFF
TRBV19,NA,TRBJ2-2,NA,TGTGCCAGTAGGCTGGGGACACTTACAGGCGGGGAGCTGTTTTTT,CASRLGTLTGGELFF
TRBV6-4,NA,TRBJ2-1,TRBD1,TGTGCCAGCAGTGAAATATATACGAGACAGGGGTACGACAATGAGCAGTTCTTC,CASSEIYTRQGYDNEQFF
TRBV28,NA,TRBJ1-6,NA,TGTGCCAGCAGTTTTTCGGAAGGACAAGGATTATATTCACCCCTCCACTTT,CASSFSEGQGLYSPLHF
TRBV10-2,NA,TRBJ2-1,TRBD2,TGCGCCAGCAGTGAGTCGGGAACTAGCGGGGGAAATGAGCAGTTCTTC,CASSESGTSGGNEQFF
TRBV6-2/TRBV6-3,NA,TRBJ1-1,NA,TGTGCCAGCAGTTACTCGAGTTCTGAAGCTTTCTTT,CASSYSSSEAFF
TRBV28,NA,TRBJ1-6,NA,TGTGCCAGCAGATTTTTCCAGGGGTCGAATTCACCCCTCCACTTT,CASRFFQGSNSPLHF
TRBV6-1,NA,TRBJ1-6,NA,TGTGCCAGCAGTTGGGGGCAGGGTTCACCCCTCCACTTT,CASSWGQGSPLHF
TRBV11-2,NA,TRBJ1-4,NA,TGTGCCAGCAGCCCGCCGGGGGCAACTAATGAAAAACTGTTTTTT,CASSPPGATNEKLFF
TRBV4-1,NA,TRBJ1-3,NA,TGCGCCAGCGGTCCGTGGGAGATCTCTGGAAACACCATATATTTT,CASGPWEISGNTIYF
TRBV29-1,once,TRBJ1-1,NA,TGCAGCGTTGAACGGGGTTCAGCTTTCTTT,CSVERGSAFF
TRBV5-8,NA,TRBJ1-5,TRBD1,TGTGCCAGCAGACTGGACAGGGAAGGCCAGCCCCAGCATTTT,CASRLDREGQPQHF
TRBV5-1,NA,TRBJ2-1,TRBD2,TGCGCCAGCAGCTATCAGCGGGGGGGCGATGAGCAGTTCTTC,CASSYQRGGDEQFF
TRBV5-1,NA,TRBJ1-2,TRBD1,TGCGCCAGCAGCTGGGACAGCAATCGCTATGGCTACACCTTC,CASSWDSNRYGYTF
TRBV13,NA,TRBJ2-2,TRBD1,TGTGCCAGCAGCTTGACAGGGGCCTACACCGGGGAGCTGTTTTTT,CASSLTGAYTGELFF
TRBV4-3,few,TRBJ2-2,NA,TGCGCCAGCAGCCAAGATTTAAACACCGGGGAGCTGTTTTTT,CASSQDLNTGELFF
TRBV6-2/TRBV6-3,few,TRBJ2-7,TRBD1,TGTGCCAGCAGTTACTCGACAGGGGACACCTACGAGCAGTACTTC,CASSYSTGDTYEQYF
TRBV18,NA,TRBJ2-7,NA,TGTGCCAGCTCACCACCGGACAGATACGAGCAGTACTTC,CASSPPDRYEQYF
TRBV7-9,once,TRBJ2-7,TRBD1,TGTGCCAGCAGCTTGGCAGGGGGTACCTACGAGCAGTACTTC,CASSLAGGTYEQYF
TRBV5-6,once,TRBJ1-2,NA,TGTGCCAGCAGCTCCCCAGGGATGGGGGGGCACTATGGCTACACCTTC,CASSSPGMGGHYGYTF
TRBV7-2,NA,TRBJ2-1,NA,TGTGCCAGCAGCTTAGATCTGGGGAGGAGGTCTCTGGGTGAGCAGTTCTTC,CASSLDLGRRSLGEQFF
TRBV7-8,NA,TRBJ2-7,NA,TGTGCCAGCAGCTCCTCGGTTCCGTACGAGCAGTACTTC,CASSSSVPYEQYF
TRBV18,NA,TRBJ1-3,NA,TGTGCCAGCTCACCAGAGGGAAGCTCTGGAAACACCATATATTTT,CASSPEGSSGNTIYF
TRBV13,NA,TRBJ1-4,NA,TGTGCCAGCAGCTTAGGAAACGGGCGGGAGGAAAAACTGTTTTTT,CASSLGNGREEKLFF
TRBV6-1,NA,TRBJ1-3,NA,TGTGCCAGCAGTGAAGGGGGGCTCGGAAACACCATATATTTT,CASSEGGLGNTIYF
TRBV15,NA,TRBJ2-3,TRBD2,TGTGCCACCAGCAGACCCACTAGCGGGGGATTTAGCACAGATACGCAGTATTTT,CATSRPTSGGFSTDTQYF
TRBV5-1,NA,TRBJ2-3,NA,TGCGCCAGCAGCTTGGCAATCCAGCGGCACACAGATACGCAGTATTTT,CASSLAIQRHTDTQYF
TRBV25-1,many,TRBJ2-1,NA,TGTGCCAGCAGTGAAGGCCTGACAGCCAGCAATGAGCAGTTCTTC,CASSEGLTASNEQFF
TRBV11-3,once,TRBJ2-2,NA,TGTGCCAGCAGCGCAAGGGGGACCGGGGAGCTGTTTTTT,CASSARGTGELFF
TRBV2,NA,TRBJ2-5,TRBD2,TGTGCCAGCACGCGGGGGGGTGAGACCCAGTACTTC,CASTRGGETQYF
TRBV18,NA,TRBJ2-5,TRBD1,TGTGCCAGCTCAGCGACTGGGACAGGGGGCCATCAAGAGACCCAGTACTTC,CASSATGTGGHQETQYF
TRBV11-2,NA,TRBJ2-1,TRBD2,TGTGCCAGCAGCGTAGGACTAGCGGTCTACAATGAGCAGTTCTTC,CASSVGLAVYNEQFF
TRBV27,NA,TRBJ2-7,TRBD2,TGTGCCAGCAGTATGGGACTAGATCGCGAGCAGTACTTC,CASSMGLDREQYF
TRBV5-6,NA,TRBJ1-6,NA,TGTGCCAGCAGCTTTGCCGGGTCTCATCTAGGCCCATCACCCCTCCACTTT,CASSFAGSHLGPSPLHF
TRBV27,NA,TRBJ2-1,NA,TGTGCCAGCAGCCTCCGGGACACCACAAGTGAGCAGTTCTTC,CASSLRDTTSEQFF
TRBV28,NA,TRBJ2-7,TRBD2,TGTGCCAGCCTCAGCGGGGGGGAAGGGGAGCAGTACTTC,CASLSGGEGEQYF
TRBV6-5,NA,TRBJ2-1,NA,TGTGCCAGCAGTTACACGCAGGTTGATGAGCAGTTCTTC,CASSYTQVDEQFF